The source of this T cell receptor (beta chain) is a study of CD8+CD57+ T cells in acquired aplastic anemia. Across the study: The average for DNA from sorted CD4+ and CD8+ cells was roughly 3 ug. There were 10 million or so reads, on average, for CD4+ cells from healthy donors.

This clonotype was observed many times. Its antigen is not identified. Findings of the study overall: With respect to CD8+ Simpson's diversity, patients and controls did not differ significantly. Approximately 27 CD8+ CDR3 sequences occurred in both the patients and the controls.

The CDR3 extends over 14 amino acids. Per germline, CDR1 WSHSY and CDR2 SAAADI. The trim removed 7 bases at V and 5 bases at J, leaving 4 bases unmatched. The template for TCR beta VDJ and CDR3 sequence profiling was genomic DNA. Using its own MiXCR run on the reads, TCRdb lists one record per CDR3 protein. This table holds approximately 380,000 distinct CDR3 sequences, 55% to 70% found once. This clonotype originated in a human donor in good health, serving as a control. The gene calls are TRBV10-2 and TRBJ2-1; 11 bases agree with TRBD2. The sample taken for sequencing was sorted CD4+, CD8+, or CD8+CD57+ T cells (not recorded which) from PBMCs. CDR3 nucleotide sequence: TGCGCCAGCACTACGACTAGCGGGAACAATGAGCAGTTCTTC. Protein sequence: CASTTTSGNNEQFF.